Each of the 11 T cell receptor beta chains below was sequenced from the same sample in a study of blood T cell repertoires in COVID-19. Produced via immunoSEQ multiplex PCR; TCRdb's table is partial and in-frame only. Of a few hundred thousand clones in the sample, roughly nine tenths are singletons; the top ten hold about 3%. Source material: PBMCs or T cells enriched from blood (not recorded which). The origin of the receptors is a woman in her 50s who had recovered from COVID-19.

The gene calls are TRBV14 and TRBJ2-5; no firm D call. The CDR3 is 14 amino acids. The ends were cut back, 4 bases at V and 5 bases at J, with 14 bases in the middle. Germline V gene lookup returns CDR1 SGHDN and CDR2 FVKESK. CDR3 nucleotide sequence: TGTGCCAGCAGCCCTCTTAATATCTTGGAGACCCAGTACTTC. Protein: CASSPLNILETQYF.

This chain links TRBV18 with TRBJ2-7, with a tentative D call TRBD2 (6 bases). V was clipped by 3 bases and J by 4 bases, with 16 bases between them. CDR1 and CDR2 (germline): KGHSH, LQKENI. The CDR3 sequence is 15 residues long. This chain's CDR3 is CASSPPDSGNYEQYF. The CDR3 region has the DNA TGTGCCAGCTCACCCCCTGATAGCGGAAATTACGAGCAGTACTTC.

Written as DNA, the CDR3 is TGCGCCAGCGAAGGAGTTGGCGGCGGGGAGCTGTTTTTT. Its protein product is CASEGVGGGELFF. The chain joins TRBV5-1 to TRBJ2-2; D remains unclear. Germline CDR1 SGHRS, CDR2 YFSETQ. The CDR3 sequence is 13 residues long. V lost 7 bases and J lost 7, with 14 bases in between.

The table lists this clone with a count of one. CDR3 sequence reads: CASSKTGTSGRKKFF. CDR3 nucleotide sequence: TGTGCCAGCAGTAAAACCGGGACTAGCGGGAGGAAGAAGTTCTTC. The chain carries TRBV6-5 and TRBJ2-1; 15 positions match TRBD2. CDR1 is MNHEY, CDR2 SVGAGI, per germline. CDR3 length: 15 residues. The trim removed 5 bases at V and 14 bases at J, leaving 10 bases unmatched.

The J gene is TRBJ1-6, the V gene TRBV3-1 (or the pseudogene TRBV3-2); D gene unclear. The germline V gene has CDR1 LGHDT and CDR2 YNNKEL (reference sequence). V was pared by 7 bases and J by 0 bases, with 7 bases between. The CDR3 extends over 14 amino acids. CDR3 DNA: TGTGCCAGCATGGGGAGCTCCTATAATTCACCCCTCCACTTT. Its protein is CASMGSSYNSPLHF.

The V call is TRBV19, the J call TRBJ1-2; D perhaps matches TRBD1 (6 bases). Trimming removed 6 bases from V and 0 bases from J, with 11 bases in between. This CDR3 comprises 14 residues. Germline loops: CDR1 LNHDA, CDR2 SQIVND (reference sequence). This chain's CDR3 is CASREQGANYGYTF. The CDR3 DNA follows: TGTGCCAGTAGGGAACAGGGAGCTAACTATGGCTACACCTTC.

The chain employs TRBV21-1 and TRBJ1-1; the table's D call TRBD1 went unverified against the DNA. TRBV21-1 counts as a pseudogene. This CDR3 has 14 amino acids. The CDR3 bases are TGTGCCAGCAGCAAAGGGACAGGGCGAACTGAAGCTTTCTTT. It encodes CASSKGTGRTEAFF.

V and J are TRBV6-1 and TRBJ1-5; no reliable D call. Germline lookup yields CDR1 MNHNS and CDR2 SASEGT. The CDR3 is 14 amino acids. Between the trimmed V and J ends, which lost 0 bases and 4 bases, there was a span of 7 bases. The chain's CDR3 is CASSEAQLNQPQHF. In nucleotides, the CDR3 is TGTGCCAGCAGTGAAGCACAGCTGAATCAGCCCCAGCATTTT.

The V gene is TRBV9, the J gene TRBJ2-2, with TRBD2 matching 15 bases. V trimming: 7 bases; J trimming: 0 bases; junction bases outside the gene matches: 4. Germline V CDR1 and CDR2: SGDLS, YYNGEE. This CDR3 has 17 residues. CDR3 residues: CASRGTSGGTNTGELFF. CDR3 coding DNA: TGTGCCAGCCGCGGGACTAGCGGGGGGACGAACACCGGGGAGCTGTTTTTT.

The CDR3 coding sequence is TGCGCCAGCTGCGTGGGCAGGGTGAACACTGAAGCTTTCTTT. This codes for CASCVGRVNTEAFF. The V call is TRBV10-2, the J call TRBJ1-1; D perhaps matches TRBD1 (5 bases). V lost 8 bases and J 0 bases, leaving 13 bases between the germline ends. The CDR3 totals 14 residues. Per the germline V gene, CDR1 is WSHSY and CDR2 is SAAADI.

This clone came up once. The V and J genes are TRBV28 and TRBJ2-1, with TRBD1 matching 9 bases. V trimming: 7 bases; J trimming: 10 bases; junction bases outside the gene matches: 11. The CDR3 length is 14 residues. CDR1 and CDR2 from the germline V gene are MDHEN and SYDVKM. DNA of the CDR3: TGTGCCAGCATTACACAGGGGGCGAATTTGGAGCAGTTCTTC. Amino acid sequence: CASITQGANLEQFF.